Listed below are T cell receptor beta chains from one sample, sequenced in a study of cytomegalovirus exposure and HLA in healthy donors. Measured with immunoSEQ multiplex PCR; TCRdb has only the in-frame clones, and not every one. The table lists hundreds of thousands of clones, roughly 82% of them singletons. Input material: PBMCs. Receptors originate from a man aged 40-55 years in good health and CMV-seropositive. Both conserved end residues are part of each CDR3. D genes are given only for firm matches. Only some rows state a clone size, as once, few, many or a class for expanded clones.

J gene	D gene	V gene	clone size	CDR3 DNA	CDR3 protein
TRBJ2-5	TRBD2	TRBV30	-	TGTGCCTGGAGTGTAAGGGGTGCGGGAGCGGGTGAGACCCAGTACTTC	CAWSVRGAGAGETQYF
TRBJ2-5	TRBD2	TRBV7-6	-	TGTGCCAGCTGCCGCGGGACTACTAAAGAGACCCAGTACTTC	CASCRGTTKETQYF
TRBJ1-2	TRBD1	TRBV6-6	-	TGTGCCAGCCTGAACGGACAGGGTGACTATGGCTACACCTTC	CASLNGQGDYGYTF
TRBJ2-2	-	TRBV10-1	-	TGCGCCAGCAGTGAATGGGGGCACTCCGACTCTAACACCGGGGAGCTGTTTTTT	CASSEWGHSDSNTGELFF
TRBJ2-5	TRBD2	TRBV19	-	TGTGCCAGTAGTATTAAGCGGGAGGGCCTCCAAGAGACCCAGTACTTC	CASSIKREGLQETQYF
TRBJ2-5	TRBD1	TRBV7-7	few	TGTGCTAGCAGCTTCGGGACAGGGGGTCTAGAGACCCAGTACTTC	CASSFGTGGLETQYF
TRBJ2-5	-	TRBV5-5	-	TGTGCCAGCAGCTCGGCCGAGACCCAGGGAGAGACCCAGTACTTC	CASSSAETQGETQYF
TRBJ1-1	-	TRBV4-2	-	TGTGCCAGCAGCCTGGACAGCCCAATGAACACTGAAGCTTTCTTT	CASSLDSPMNTEAFF
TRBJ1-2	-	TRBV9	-	TGTGCCAGCAGCCCCCCGAGCCCGGGGGGCTACACCTTC	CASSPPSPGGYTF
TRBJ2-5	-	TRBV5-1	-	TGCGCCAGCAGCCCAATTGGCATCCAAGAGACCCAGTACTTC	CASSPIGIQETQYF
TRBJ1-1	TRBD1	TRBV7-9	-	TGTGCCAGCAGCTTACCTGGACAGGGCTATACTGAAGCTTTCTTT	CASSLPGQGYTEAFF
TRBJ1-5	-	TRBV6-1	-	TGTGCCAGCAGTGAAGGAACCGGGACACTAAGCAATCAGCCCCAGCATTTT	CASSEGTGTLSNQPQHF
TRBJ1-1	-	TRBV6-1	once	TGTGCCAGCATTTCAACAGGGTTGCGGGCTGAAGCTTTCTTT	CASISTGLRAEAFF
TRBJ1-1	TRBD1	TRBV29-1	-	TGCAGCGTTGATGAAACAGGGGACACTGAAGCTTTCTTT	CSVDETGDTEAFF
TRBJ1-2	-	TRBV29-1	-	TGCAGCGTTGTAGCGGGGGATCGGAGTGGCTACACCTTC	CSVVAGDRSGYTF
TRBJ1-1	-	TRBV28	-	TGTGCCAGCAGCCTTGTGGGGCGTGGGACTGAAGCTTTCTTT	CASSLVGRGTEAFF